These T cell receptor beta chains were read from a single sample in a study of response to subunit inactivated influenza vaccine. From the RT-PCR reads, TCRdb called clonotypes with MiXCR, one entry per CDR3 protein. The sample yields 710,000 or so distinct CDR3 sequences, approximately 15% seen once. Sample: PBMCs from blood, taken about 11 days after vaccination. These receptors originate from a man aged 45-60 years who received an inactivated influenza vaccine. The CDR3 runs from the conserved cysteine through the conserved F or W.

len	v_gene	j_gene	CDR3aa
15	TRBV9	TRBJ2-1	CASSVWGTSVREQFF
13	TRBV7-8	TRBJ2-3	CATCPLITDTQYF
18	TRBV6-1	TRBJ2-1	CASSEAWTSGQVAYEQFF
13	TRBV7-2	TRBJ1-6	CASSLVESSPLHF
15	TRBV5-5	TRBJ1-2	CASSLESVANYGYTF
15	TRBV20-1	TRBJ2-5	CSARDLAGVQETQYF
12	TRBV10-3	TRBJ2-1	CAIKDGWNEQFF
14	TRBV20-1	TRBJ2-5	CSAPLAGAGETQYF
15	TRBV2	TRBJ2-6	CASSGRSSGANVLTF
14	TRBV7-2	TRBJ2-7	CASSFQGTYYEQYF
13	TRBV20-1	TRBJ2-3	CSASPWGEDTQYF
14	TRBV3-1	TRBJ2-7	CASSQVRQSYEQYF
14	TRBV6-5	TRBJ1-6	CASSYSAEASPLHF
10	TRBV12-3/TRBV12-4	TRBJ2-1	CASSIHEQFF
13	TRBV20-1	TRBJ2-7	CSARTSGSREQYF
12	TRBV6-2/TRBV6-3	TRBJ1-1	CASATLNTEAFF
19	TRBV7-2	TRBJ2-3	CASSFSGGHPGISTDTQYF
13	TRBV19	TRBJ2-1	CASSKDRANEQFF
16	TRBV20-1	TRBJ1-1	CSARKTGGSVNTEAFF
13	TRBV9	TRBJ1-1	CASSPAGNTEAFF
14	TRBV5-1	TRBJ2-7	CASRQGQVAYEQYF
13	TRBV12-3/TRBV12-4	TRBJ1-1	CASSLLDRGRAFF
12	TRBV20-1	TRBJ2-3	CSAGEGDHTQYF
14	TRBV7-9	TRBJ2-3	CASSSRQFTDTQYF
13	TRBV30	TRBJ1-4	CAWTRGGNEKLFF
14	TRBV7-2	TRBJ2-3	CASSLDMVPDTQYF
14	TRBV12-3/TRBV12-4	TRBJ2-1	CASSLSGTYRGQFF